The T cell receptor (beta chain) under discussion was sequenced for a study of human T cells and chemical hapten exposure. Study in general: Patch tests applied 0.01% DPC to the upper back, read at 6 days.

Time point indicated: patch test 1, 2 weeks after DPC sensitization. Indicated treatment: therapeutic diphenylcyclopropenone sensitization with weekly scalp DPC. TCRdb re-called the RACE reads with MiXCR, one entry per CDR3 protein. Among around 120,000 distinct CDR3 sequences listed, about an eighth were seen once. The V gene end was trimmed by 7 bases and the J gene end by 2 bases; junction bases not matched to a gene: 6. Germline V gene sequence: CDR1 SNHLY, CDR2 FYNNEI. CDR3 length: 15 residues. The chain couples TRBV2 to TRBJ2-3; 10 nucleotides line up with TRBD1. This clonotype originated in a man between 18 and 29 years old with alopecia areata. Some clones in this sample may be carry-over from other donors' samples. The sample was whole blood, taken in connection with sensitization to the hapten diphenylcyclopropenone (DPC). CDR3: CASIAGQGPTDTQYF. The CDR3 bases are TGTGCCAGCATAGCGGGACAGGGGCCCACAGATACGCAGTATTTT.